This T cell receptor beta chain is from a study of shared clonotypes between healthy human individuals (dated by TCRdb to about 2020). Study-level background: A couple of women and a few men aged 18 to 49 years were included in the cohort. Per donor, three plates each were used for CD4 naive and CD4 memory, two for CD8 naive, and one for CD8 memory. The study deeply sequenced blood TCR repertoires of five healthy adults to estimate repertoire size and the extent of clonotype sharing between individuals. To increase sequencing depth and limit assay-specific biases, TCR repertoire library preparation and sequencing were carried out by different laboratories using diverse techniques. Each donor's leukapheresis produced roughly between roughly 0.94 and 9.5 billion PBMCs.

In this sample, this clone turned up once. The antigen this receptor binds is unknown. Qualities for individual bases were not recorded, and no much larger clone is one base off. On the study overall, not on this receptor specifically: Incomplete sequencing was indicated by rarefaction of sorted-subset datasets, despite the large sequencing depth. Because the study included only a small number of donors, the genetic and exposure-history diversity represented was limited. Naive subsets generally had larger estimated clonotype richness than memory subsets. Across a few donors, approximately 4.6% of naive CD4, approximately 3.6% of naive CD8, 2.3% of memory CD4, and around 0.4% of memory CD8 clonotypes were shared. Pairwise subsampling indicated that sequencing depth was expected to affect the degree of clonotype sharing among donors. Higher generation probabilities were observed for clonotypes shared by all four sorted-subset donors than for non-shared clonotypes. Sampling was restricted to blood, and TCR repertoires in tissues likely differ from the TCR repertoires found in blood.

Using the deep immunoSEQ assay, multiplex PCR amplified TCR CDR3 regions from genomic DNA. Genomic DNA extracted from each cell subset was distributed evenly over all wells of several immunoSEQ 96-well plates, and each plate served as one replicate. Each replicate PCR for sorted subsets received about 200 ng genomic DNA, equal to roughly 33,000 T cell genomes. The purified libraries were quantified using a Qubit 3.0 fluorometer, sized with a Bioanalyzer 2100, and then quantified again using the KAPA Library Quantification kit. Every immunoSEQ 96-well plate was sequenced on a separate single-read 150-cycle Illumina NextSeq 550 flow cell. In the source study's methods: The immunoSEQ output contained only junctional sequences without quality scores, so filtering could not match that applied to full-length reads. Sequences were annotated with PyIR, a Python wrapper for IgBLAST v1.9, and V/J genes and CDR3 were assigned using IMGT germline references. Reads were filtered out if the reads had weak V/J assignments (E-value above 1e-6), no CDR3, stop codons, out-of-frame junctions, or ambiguous translated residues. V3J clonotypes were defined as sequences sharing the same inferred V gene, J gene, and CDR3 amino acid sequence. Percentage overlap between repertoires was computed as shared unique clonotypes divided by the size of the smaller repertoire. Repertoire richness was assessed with RTK rarefaction, the Chao1 estimator, and Recon v2.1 estimates of unobserved clonotypes. Generation probabilities were computed with OLGA for all TCRbeta clonotypes obtained by the gDNA method from four donors. The table was pulled from immuneACCESS by TCRdb, which kept in-frame rearrangements only. Such tables lose some clones; where checked, under half of the loss comes from unresolved V genes, and the rest has no known cause. D and trimming come from the DNA, and the V and J calls and clone size come from that table. The sample has roughly 2 million clones on record, roughly 96% of them singletons. The ten largest clones represent about 0.13% of the sample.

The donors were healthy, HIV-negative adults with no recently reported acute infections or vaccinations. Every donor was a Caucasian adult living in Nashville, Tennessee, USA. CD4+ T cells were enriched by magnetic negative selection; naive cells were then positively selected on CD45RA, and the negative fraction formed the memory subset. Blood was collected by leukapheresis, and PBMCs were isolated by Ficoll-Histopaque density gradient centrifugation and then cryopreserved in liquid nitrogen vapor phase. Purity and quantity of every magnetically sorted T cell population were checked by analytical flow cytometry. Genomic DNA was isolated from each sorted fraction and quantified by UV absorbance on a Nanodrop 2000c. The TCR comes from a man aged 18 to 29 in good health. Sequencing input: naive CD4+ T cells sorted from blood. The sample's cell subset or site label is to be understood as: CD45RA+ positively selected.

The DNA is TGTGCCAGCAGGAGGACAGGGTACTATGGCTACACCTTC. The resulting protein is CASRRTGYYGYTF. The chain is made from TRBV27 and TRBJ1-2; 8 central nucleotides agree with TRBD1. Counted from cysteine to phenylalanine, this CDR3 has 13 amino acids. Solely the CDR3 DNA is kept, with 39 bases framed from the first base. The germline V gene (reference sequence) gives CDR1 as MNHEY and CDR2 as SMNVEV. Trimming removed 6 bases from V and 3 bases from J; the gene matches leave 3 bases unexplained.